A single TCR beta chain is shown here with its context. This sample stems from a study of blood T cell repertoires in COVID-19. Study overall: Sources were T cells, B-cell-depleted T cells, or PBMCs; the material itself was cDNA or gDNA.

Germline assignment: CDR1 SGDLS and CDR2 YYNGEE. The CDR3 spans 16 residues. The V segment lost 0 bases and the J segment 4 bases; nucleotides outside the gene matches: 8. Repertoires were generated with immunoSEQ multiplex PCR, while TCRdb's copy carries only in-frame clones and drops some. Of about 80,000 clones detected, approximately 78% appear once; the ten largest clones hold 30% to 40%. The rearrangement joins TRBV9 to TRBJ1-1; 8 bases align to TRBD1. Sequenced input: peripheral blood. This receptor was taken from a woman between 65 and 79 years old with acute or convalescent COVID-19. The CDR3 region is CASSVEPTGAATEAFF. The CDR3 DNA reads TGTGCCAGCAGCGTAGAACCGACAGGGGCGGCCACTGAAGCTTTCTTT.